The clone carrying this T cell receptor (beta chain) has a single count. CDR3 length: 15 amino acids. The V segment lost 1 base and the J segment 2 bases; nucleotides outside the gene matches: 5. Germline assignment: CDR1 MGHRA and CDR2 YSYEKL. TCRdb's table, derived via immunoSEQ multiplex PCR, lists solely in-frame clones and lacks some. The sample consists of under 50,000 clones, approximately 86% of them appearing once. This sample stems from a study of PD-L1 blockade in urothelial cancer. As for the study in general: Bladder-origin urothelial cancer in males covered twenty-five of 29 patients.

Regarding time point: peripheral blood 6 weeks after treatment start. V and J are TRBV4-1 and TRBJ2-7, with 7 bases lining up with TRBD1. The clonotype originates from a man between 60 and 70 years old with urothelial cancer. Sequences were derived from PBMCs, sampled around atezolizumab (anti-PD-L1) treatment. For the CDR3, the DNA is TGCGCCAGCAGCCAAGTGGGGCAGGGGGCCTACGAGCAGTACTTC. Translation: CASSQVGQGAYEQYF.